What follows are 26 T cell receptor beta chains derived from one specimen sequenced in a study of cytomegalovirus exposure and HLA in healthy donors. Researchers ran the PCR with 60 Vbeta and 13 Jbeta primers. TCRdb keeps only in-frame clones here, not all; method: immunoSEQ multiplex PCR. Seen here are around 100,000 clones, around four fifths observed once, and the top ten hold 3.5% to 5%. Sequenced input: PBMCs. Every receptor here comes from a man aged 40-49 years in good health and CMV-seronegative.

The count of this clone is one. V usage is TRBV5-6 and J usage is TRBJ1-2; possible D gene TRBD1, 6 bases. Germline assignment: CDR1 SGHDT and CDR2 YYEEEE. The CDR3 runs 15 residues. V lost 1 base and J lost 7, with 17 bases in between. CDR3 residues: CASSLNGFRTVGYTF. As DNA, the CDR3 is TGTGCCAGCAGCTTGAATGGCTTCCGGACAGTTGGCTACACCTTC.

The V gene is TRBV30, the J gene TRBJ1-2; D is possibly TRBD1 (6 bases). CDR3 length: 14 amino acids. The V end lost 1 base, the J end lost 4 bases, and 13 bases lay between the germline ends. Germline values: CDR1 GTSNPN, CDR2 SVGIG (reference sequence). CDR3 sequence: CAWSGAGVVYGYTF. The CDR3 DNA sequence: TGTGCCTGGAGTGGGGCAGGGGTGGTCTATGGCTACACCTTC.

The rearrangement joins TRBV19 to TRBJ2-2; 13 bases are shared with TRBD2. With V trimmed by 7 bases and J by 6 bases, 5 bases remained unmatched. The CDR3 loop spans 15 amino acids. Germline V gives CDR1 LNHDA, CDR2 SQIVND (reference sequence). CDR3 loop: CASKRLAGGAGELFF. In DNA, the CDR3 is TGTGCCAGTAAAAGACTAGCGGGGGGCGCCGGGGAGCTGTTTTTT.

The chain couples TRBV13 to TRBJ2-1, with 11 bases lining up with TRBD2. CDR1 PRHDT and CDR2 FYEKMQ come from the germline V gene (reference sequence). V lost 1 base, J lost 0 bases, and 5 bases stayed unmatched. CDR3 length: 18 residues. The CDR3 nucleotides read TGTGCCAGCAGCTTAGTGTCTAGCGGGGGGAGCTCCTACAATGAGCAGTTCTTC. Translation gives CASSLVSSGGSSYNEQFF. Full variable domain (rest looked up from reference TRBV13 and TRBJ2-1): AAGVIQSPRHLIKEKRETATLKCYPIPRHDTVYWYQQGPGQDPQFLISFYEKMQSDKGSIPDRFSAQQFSDYHSELNMSSLELGDSALYFCASSLVSSGGSSYNEQFFGPGTRLTVL.

This clone was found a few times. This chain uses TRBV7-2 with TRBJ2-3, with D maybe TRBD2 (6 bases). Trimming pared 4 bases from V and 6 bases from J, leaving 14 bases between. CDR3 length equals 14 residues. CDR1 and CDR2 from the germline V gene are SGHTA and FQGNSA. This CDR3 reads CASSYPEGSDTQYF. CDR3 in DNA: TGTGCCAGCAGCTACCCGGAGGGGTCGGATACGCAGTATTTT. The full variable domain, rest sourced from reference TRBV7-2 and TRBJ2-3, is GAGVSQSPSNKVTEKGKDVELRCDPISGHTALYWYRQSLGQGLEFLIYFQGNSAPDKSGLPSDRFSAERTGGSVSTLTIQRTQQEDSAVYLCASSYPEGSDTQYFGPGTRLTVL.

This clone appeared a single time. V and J are TRBV11-2 and TRBJ1-2; no definite D call. Deletions cut 5 bases from V and 8 bases from J, with 18 bases between. CDR1 is SGHAT, CDR2 FQNNGV, per germline. The length of the CDR3 is 14 residues. CDR3 nucleotide sequence: TGTGCCAGCAGCGGCCGGGAAATCCGGGTAGGCTACACCTTC. It specifies CASSGREIRVGYTF.

The chain couples TRBV5-1 to TRBJ1-1; maybe TRBD1 (5 bases). Per the germline V gene, CDR1 is SGHRS and CDR2 is YFSETQ. This CDR3 comprises 15 residues. Trimming left V 1 base short and J 5 bases short, with 15 bases between. CDR3 nucleotide sequence: TGCGCCAGCAGCTTGAGTCCGGGGGTAAAAACTGAAGCTTTCTTT. Translated: CASSLSPGVKTEAFF.

This clone was counted a few times. J is TRBJ2-1 and V is TRBV29-1; D is uncertain. Germline CDR1 reads SQVTM; CDR2 reads ANQGSEA. Trimming took off 3 bases at V and 5 bases at J, with 14 bases between the two ends. CDR3 length equals 14 residues. CDR3 in DNA: TGCAGCGTTGATCCTTTCAAGGCGGACAATGAGCAGTTCTTC. This codes for CSVDPFKADNEQFF.

This clone has only one observation. V is TRBV9 and J is TRBJ2-1; 14 nucleotides align to TRBD2. The trim removed 2 bases at V and 9 bases at J, leaving 4 bases unmatched. The CDR3 runs to 15 residues. CDR1 and CDR2 (germline): SGDLS, YYNGEE. CDR3 coding DNA: TGTGCCAGCAGCGTGGGACTAGCGGGGGCTGGTGAGCAGTTCTTC. Translated: CASSVGLAGAGEQFF.

V gene TRBV2 combines with J gene TRBJ2-3, with 7 bases matching TRBD2. Trimming took 7 bases from V and 3 from J; bases not matched to a gene: 4. Germline CDR1 and CDR2: SNHLY and FYNNEI. This CDR3 is built from 13 residues. The CDR3: CASKRLATDTQYF. In DNA, the CDR3 is TGTGCCAGCAAGAGACTAGCTACAGATACGCAGTATTTT.

V usage is TRBV19 and J usage is TRBJ2-7, with 8 bases aligning to TRBD2. V was clipped by 3 bases and J by 0 bases; unmatched bases: 1. The CDR3 length is 14 residues. The germline V gene encodes CDR1 LNHDA and CDR2 SQIVND (reference sequence). The CDR3 reads CASSIGGDSYEQYV. The CDR3 DNA is TGTGCCAGTAGTATCGGGGGGGACTCCTACGAGCAGTACGTC.

This chain uses TRBV18 with TRBJ1-1; D unresolved. Germline lookup yields CDR1 KGHSH and CDR2 LQKENI. This CDR3 is built from 16 residues. V gave up 1 base and J gave up 3 bases, with 15 bases separating them. The CDR3 sequence is CASSPLSLGGHTEAFF. The CDR3 nucleotides are TGTGCCAGCTCACCACTAAGCTTAGGAGGGCACACTGAAGCTTTCTTT.

As for this clone: Other DNA variants within this sample encode the same CDR3. This chain connects TRBV4-2 to TRBJ1-6; D may be TRBD1 (5 bases). This CDR3 has 18 amino acids. V was cut by 3 bases and J by 1 base, with 16 bases left in between. Germline V CDR1 and CDR2: LGHNA, YNFKEQ. The CDR3 DNA follows: TGTGCCAGCAGCCAGGATGATGCGGGGGGGTCCTATAATTCACCCCTCCACTTT. This codes for CASSQDDAGGSYNSPLHF.

This clone was counted once. This chain links TRBV10-1 with TRBJ2-1; TRBD1 matches 7 bases. The CDR3 loop spans 17 amino acids. The V gene's germline CDR1 is WNHNN and CDR2 SYGVQD (reference sequence). Losses at the gene ends were 1 base for V and 5 bases for J; bases not matched to a gene: 11. As DNA, the CDR3 is TGCGCCAGCAGTGAGTTTTTTACGGGACAGATAGACAATGAGCAGTTCTTC. Protein sequence: CASSEFFTGQIDNEQFF.

This chain links TRBV2 with TRBJ1-1; D is perhaps TRBD1 (6 bases). This CDR3 region has 14 residues. The V end lost 6 bases, the J end lost 1 base, and 12 bases lay between the germline ends. CDR1 and CDR2 (germline): SNHLY, FYNNEI. Written as DNA, the CDR3 is TGTGCCAGCAGGGGGACATCCACGAACACTGAAGCTTTCTTT. Translating gives CASRGTSTNTEAFF.

This clone was seen a handful of times. Here the CDR3 reads CASSLAASRNEQFF. CDR3 in DNA: TGTGCCAGCAGCTTAGCGGCTTCGAGGAATGAGCAGTTCTTC. The chain couples TRBV7-2 to TRBJ2-1; D is undetermined. The CDR3 is 14 residues long. V was pared by 0 bases and J by 7 bases, with 10 bases between. The germline gives CDR1 SGHTA, CDR2 FQGNSA.

This chain uses TRBV19 with TRBJ1-1; 10 nucleotides align to TRBD1. The CDR3 runs 18 residues. Trimming at V came to 5 bases and at J to 0 bases, leaving 12 bases not matched to a gene. CDR1 and CDR2 from the germline V gene are LNHDA and SQIVND (reference sequence). The CDR3 DNA is TGTGCCAGTAGTGGACCCCGGGACAGGGGTGGGATGAACACTGAAGCTTTCTTT. It yields the protein CASSGPRDRGGMNTEAFF.

The chain couples TRBV4-3 to TRBJ1-2; 9 bases align to TRBD1. Losses at the gene ends were 3 bases for V and 5 bases for J; bases not matched to a gene: 7. CDR3 length: 15 amino acids. Germline V gene data show CDR1 as LGHNA and CDR2 as YSLEER. This CDR3 is CASSQDTGGEYGYTF. CDR3 coding DNA: TGCGCCAGCAGCCAGGATACAGGGGGCGAGTATGGCTACACCTTC.

This clone was picked up one time. The CDR3 nucleotides read TGTGCCAGCAGCTTGGGGGTTGTCGGGGGGCTGAATGGCTACACCTTC. This encodes CASSLGVVGGLNGYTF. The chain links TRBV5-4 to TRBJ1-2, with D perhaps matching TRBD1 (6 bases). Germline assignment: CDR1 SGHNT and CDR2 YYREEE (reference sequence). V dropped 0 bases and J dropped 6 bases, with 18 bases sitting between them. This CDR3 has 16 amino acids.

This clone was picked up a small number of times. The rearrangement uses TRBV2 and TRBJ1-4; 7 bases line up with TRBD1. Looked up from germline, CDR1 is SNHLY and CDR2 is FYNNEI. V shed 6 bases, J shed 4 bases, and the junction held 8 bases outside the gene matches. The CDR3 is made up of 15 amino acids. The CDR3 region has the DNA TGTGCCAGCAGGCCCGACAGGGTTGGTAATGAAAAACTGTTTTTT. This codes for CASRPDRVGNEKLFF.

This clone is judged medium-sized. The CDR3, as DNA: TGCGCCAGCAGTCGACCCGACAGTAATCAGCCCCAGCATTTT. Its protein is CASSRPDSNQPQHF. The chain carries TRBV4-1 and TRBJ1-5; tentative D call: TRBD1 (5 bases). Germline assignment: CDR1 MGHRA and CDR2 YSYEKL. Trimming removed 6 bases at V and 4 bases at J, with 13 bases between. This CDR3 is 14 amino acids long.

The chain uses TRBV20-1 and TRBJ2-3; D unclear. The CDR3 covers 10 residues. Germline loops: CDR1 DFQATT, CDR2 SNEGSKA (reference sequence). The germline V and J ends were trimmed by 5 bases and 6 bases, with 6 bases remaining between them. The CDR3 loop is CSAPRDTQYF. As DNA, the CDR3 is TGCAGTGCTCCCCGGGATACGCAGTATTTT.

The chain couples TRBV6-6 to TRBJ2-2; TRBD2 matches 8 bases. V was clipped by 7 bases and J by 3 bases; unmatched bases: 1. The CDR3 runs 13 residues. Germline CDR1 and CDR2: MNHNY and SVGAGI (reference sequence). The CDR3 spells CASTGGDTGELFF. DNA of the CDR3: TGTGCCAGCACCGGGGGGGACACCGGGGAGCTGTTTTTT.

Worth noting for this clone: One end of the junction varies from germline; a read error may be responsible. This chain uses TRBV7-9 with TRBJ1-2, with D possibly TRBD1 on 6 matching bases. Germline CDR1 reads SEHNR; CDR2 reads FQNEAQ (reference sequence). The CDR3 length is 12 residues. This CDR3 reads CSSSSTGRGYTF. Here the CDR3 DNA reads TGTTCCAGCAGCTCGACAGGTCGGGGCTACACCTTC.

With respect to this clone: Other DNA sequences in this specimen translate into the identical CDR3. V is TRBV5-1 and J is TRBJ2-3, with D possibly matching TRBD2 (6 bases). V lost 2 bases and J 5 bases, leaving 9 bases between the germline ends. The germline V gene has CDR1 SGHRS and CDR2 YFSETQ. The CDR3 contains 13 residues. Written as DNA, the CDR3 is TGCGCCAGCAGCTTTCCGGGGGAAGATACGCAGTATTTT. Translated, it gives CASSFPGEDTQYF.

The chain links TRBV19 to TRBJ1-5, with D possibly matching TRBD1 (5 bases). Between the trimmed V and J ends, which lost 3 bases and 2 bases, there was a span of 14 bases. The germline V gene has CDR1 LNHDA and CDR2 SQIVND (reference sequence). This CDR3 is built from 16 residues. CDR3 in DNA: TGTGCCAGTAGTATGCAAGGGCAGGGTGGCAATCAGCCCCAGCATTTT. Translated: CASSMQGQGGNQPQHF. The full variable domain, completed using reference TRBV19 and TRBJ1-5, is DGGITQSPKYLFRKEGQNVTLSCEQNLNHDAMYWYRQDPGQGLRLIYYSQIVNDFQKGDIAEGYSVSREKKESFPLTVTSAQKNPTAFYLCASSMQGQGGNQPQHFGDGTRLSIL.